Below, 17 T cell receptor beta chains from the same sample are listed, as sequenced in a study of T cells after somatic rescue of genetic block. Assay used: immunoSEQ multiplex PCR; TCRdb lists only in-frame clones, some missing. This sample yields 15,000 or so clones, of which around 70% are seen a single time; about 14% belongs to the top ten. Sequencing was done on a sample of peripheral blood mononuclear cells (PBMCs). The receptors shown here come from a boy younger than 18.

The chain uses TRBV7-9 and TRBJ2-2; 10 positions match TRBD1. The junction had 6 bases not matched to a gene; V was cut back by 5 bases and J by 3 bases. The CDR3 loop spans 16 amino acids. The germline V gene encodes CDR1 SEHNR and CDR2 FQNEAQ (reference sequence). The DNA for the CDR3 is TGTGCCAGCAGCCAAGACAGGGGGCTGTACACCGGGGAGCTGTTTTTT. Amino acids: CASSQDRGLYTGELFF.

The gene calls are TRBV18 and TRBJ1-3; the match to TRBD1 covers 10 bases. The CDR3 totals 17 residues. The V segment lost 4 bases and the J segment 2 bases; nucleotides outside the gene matches: 8. Germline V gives CDR1 KGHSH, CDR2 LQKENI. The CDR3 DNA sequence: TGTGCCAGCTCACTCCAGCCTGGGACAGGGGCTGGAAACACCATATATTTT. Translation: CASSLQPGTGAGNTIYF.

This clone was detected only a few times. The V and J genes are TRBV10-1 and TRBJ2-2, with D unclear. Trimming shortened V by 6 bases and J by 6 bases, and 17 bases separated the two germline ends. Germline CDR1 WNHNN, CDR2 SYGVQD (reference sequence). CDR3 length equals 15 residues. The CDR3 DNA reads TGCGCCAGCAGCCCGCCGGGCCCCGATGCCGGGGAGCTGTTTTTT. Translating it yields CASSPPGPDAGELFF.

J is TRBJ1-5 and V is TRBV19; D is unresolved. The CDR3 contains 13 residues. Trimming pared 3 bases from V and 4 bases from J, leaving 7 bases between. Looked up from germline, CDR1 is LNHDA and CDR2 is SQIVND (reference sequence). The CDR3 loop reads CASSIDNNQPQHF. In DNA, the CDR3 is TGTGCCAGTAGTATTGACAATAATCAGCCCCAGCATTTT.

V usage is TRBV4-1 and J usage is TRBJ2-7, with D perhaps matching TRBD1 (6 bases). The CDR3 consists of 15 residues. Trimming removed 3 bases from V and 3 bases from J, with 15 bases in between. Germline V CDR1 and CDR2: MGHRA, YSYEKL. CDR3 amino acids: CASSQVLQGNYEQYF. CDR3 nucleotides: TGCGCCAGCAGCCAGGTGCTACAGGGAAACTACGAGCAGTACTTC.

This clone was recorded a few times. The chain is built from TRBV4-2 and TRBJ1-6; D not resolved. Trimming left V 0 bases short and J 8 bases short, with 14 bases between. The CDR3 is 16 residues long. In germline, CDR1 is LGHNA, CDR2 YNFKEQ. In DNA form, the CDR3 reads TGTGCCAGCAGCCAAGATCGTAGGAGTTCTGATTCACCCCTCCACTTT. Protein product: CASSQDRRSSDSPLHF.

V is TRBV6-5 and J is TRBJ2-7; weak D call: TRBD2 (5 bases). Per germline, CDR1 MNHEY and CDR2 SVGAGI. The CDR3 is 15 residues long. With 0 bases removed from V and 3 bases from J, the gap between germline ends came to 12 bases. The CDR3 DNA reads TGTGCCAGCAGTTACTCCCCCCAGCGGAGCTACGAGCAGTACTTC. This sequence encodes CASSYSPQRSYEQYF.

This clone was found once. This chain joins TRBV28 and TRBJ1-2; D remains ambiguous. Deletions cut 6 bases from V and 0 bases from J, with 17 bases between. The CDR3 runs 16 residues. Germline CDR1 and CDR2: MDHEN and SYDVKM. The CDR3 is CASSQWLGRSNYGYTF. The CDR3 coding sequence is TGTGCCAGCAGCCAATGGTTGGGGAGATCTAACTATGGCTACACCTTC.

The chain uses TRBV28 and TRBJ2-7; 10 positions agree with TRBD2. The CDR3 contains 18 residues. The germline V gene has CDR1 MDHEN and CDR2 SYDVKM. With V trimmed by 4 bases and J by 7 bases, 19 bases remained unmatched. The chain's CDR3 is CASSSPVRGLAGVSEQYF. The CDR3 region has the DNA TGTGCCAGCAGTTCGCCCGTGAGAGGGCTAGCGGGAGTGAGTGAGCAGTACTTC.

In its sample, this clone is medium-sized (0.01 to 0.1%). The chain carries TRBV5-1 and TRBJ2-1, with 9 positions matching TRBD2. The CDR3 loop spans 14 amino acids. V shed 4 bases and J 5 bases; nucleotides not matched to a gene: 4. The germline gives CDR1 SGHRS, CDR2 YFSETQ. CDR3 DNA: TGCGCCAGCAGCACTAGCGGGTGGAACAATGAGCAGTTCTTC. Translated: CASSTSGWNNEQFF.

The J gene is TRBJ1-5, the V gene TRBV2, with 8 bases fitting TRBD1. CDR1 SNHLY and CDR2 FYNNEI come from the germline V gene. V lost 4 bases to trimming and J lost 9 bases; unmatched junction nucleotides: 5. This CDR3 has 13 amino acids. The CDR3 nucleotides read TGTGCCAGCAGTGGGACAGGGTTGCGGCCCCAGCATTTT. It codes for CASSGTGLRPQHF. The whole variable domain, remainder taken from reference TRBV2 and TRBJ1-5, is EPEVTQTPSHQVTQMGQEVILRCVPISNHLYFYWYRQILGQKVEFLVSFYNNEISEKSEIFDDQFSVERPDGSNFTLKIRSTKLEDSAMYFCASSGTGLRPQHFGDGTRLSIL.

This chain joins TRBV6-5 and TRBJ1-2; no definite D call. Deletions cut 0 bases from V and 4 bases from J, with 9 bases between. The germline V gene encodes CDR1 MNHEY and CDR2 SVGAGI. The CDR3 sequence is 14 residues long. The CDR3 DNA is TGTGCCAGCAGTTACTCAGGCCGGGCCTATGGCTACACCTTC. Encoded protein: CASSYSGRAYGYTF.

This clone has a handful of counts. J is TRBJ2-3 and V is TRBV15; the D is unclear. CDR1 is LNHNV, CDR2 YYDKDF, per germline (reference sequence). This CDR3 spans 12 amino acids. The V end lost 5 bases, the J end lost 5 bases, and 8 bases lay between the germline ends. In DNA form, the CDR3 reads TGTGCCACCAGCTCTAGTGGAGATACGCAGTATTTT. It yields the protein CATSSSGDTQYF.

The chain is built from TRBV28 and TRBJ2-7, with 8 bases matching TRBD2. Trimming at V came to 6 bases and at J to 5 bases, leaving 15 bases not matched to a gene. The CDR3 has 16 residues. CDR1 is MDHEN, CDR2 SYDVKM, per germline. The CDR3 is CASRGWVAGGPNEQYF. The DNA of the CDR3 is TGTGCCAGCAGGGGATGGGTGGCGGGGGGTCCCAACGAGCAGTACTTC.

This clone is classed as medium-sized. The CDR3 DNA follows: TGTGCCAGCAGTTGGTCCACAGGGGGAATAAACTATGGCTACACCTTC. It yields the protein CASSWSTGGINYGYTF. This chain connects TRBV13 to TRBJ1-2; 8 bases align to TRBD1. V was pared by 6 bases and J by 2 bases, with 11 bases of the junction left unmatched. Germline assignment: CDR1 PRHDT and CDR2 FYEKMQ (reference sequence). This CDR3 has 16 amino acids. Full variable domain (outside the CDR3, taken from reference TRBV13 and TRBJ1-2): AAGVIQSPRHLIKEKRETATLKCYPIPRHDTVYWYQQGPGQDPQFLISFYEKMQSDKGSIPDRFSAQQFSDYHSELNMSSLELGDSALYFCASSWSTGGINYGYTFGSGTRLTVV.

The chain couples TRBV5-6 to TRBJ2-1; 9 bases match TRBD1. Germline V CDR1 and CDR2: SGHDT, YYEEEE. The junction had 10 bases not matched to a gene; V was cut back by 5 bases and J by 7 bases. This CDR3 is 15 amino acids long. In nucleotides, the CDR3 is TGTGCCAGCAGTCATGTGGACAGGGGAACGAATGAGCAGTTCTTC. Residues: CASSHVDRGTNEQFF.

The J gene is TRBJ1-2, the V gene TRBV30; D is perhaps TRBD1 (5 bases). The CDR3 has 12 amino acids. V was pared by 4 bases and J by 5 bases, with 11 bases between. Germline assignment: CDR1 GTSNPN and CDR2 SVGIG (reference sequence). The CDR3 protein is CAWKGTRYGYTF. Written as DNA, the CDR3 is TGTGCCTGGAAGGGGACCCGATATGGCTACACCTTC. The full variable domain, its missing parts supplied by reference TRBV30 and TRBJ1-2, is SQTIHQWPATLVQPVGSPLSLECTVEGTSNPNLYWYRQAAGRGLQLLFYSVGIGQISSEVPQNLSASRPQDRQFILSSKKLLLSDSGFYLCAWKGTRYGYTFGSGTRLTVV.